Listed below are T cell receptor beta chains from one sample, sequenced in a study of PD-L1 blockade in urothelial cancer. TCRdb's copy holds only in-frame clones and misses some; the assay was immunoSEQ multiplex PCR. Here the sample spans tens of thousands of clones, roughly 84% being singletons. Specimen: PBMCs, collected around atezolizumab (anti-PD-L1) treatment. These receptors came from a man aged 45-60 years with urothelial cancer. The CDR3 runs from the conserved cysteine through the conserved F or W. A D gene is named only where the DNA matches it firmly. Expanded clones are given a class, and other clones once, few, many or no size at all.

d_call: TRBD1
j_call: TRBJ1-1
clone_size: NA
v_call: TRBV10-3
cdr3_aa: CAISVGQGVSGTEAFF
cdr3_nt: TGTGCCATCAGTGTGGGACAGGGGGTAAGTGGCACTGAAGCTTTCTTT

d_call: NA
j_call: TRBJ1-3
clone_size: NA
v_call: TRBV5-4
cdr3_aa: CASSSQDRNTIYF
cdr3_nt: TGTGCCAGCAGCTCACAGGACCGAAACACCATATATTTT

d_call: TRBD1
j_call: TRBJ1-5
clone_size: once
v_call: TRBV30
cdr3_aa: CAWTQGPNQPQHF
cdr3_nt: TGTGCCTGGACACAGGGGCCTAATCAGCCCCAGCATTTT

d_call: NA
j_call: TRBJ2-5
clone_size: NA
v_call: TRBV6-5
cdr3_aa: CASRQTGRKETQYF
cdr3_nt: TGTGCCAGCAGGCAGACGGGGAGGAAAGAGACCCAGTACTTC

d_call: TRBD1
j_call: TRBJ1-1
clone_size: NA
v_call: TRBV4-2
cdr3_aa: CASSQPGQGRGTEAFF
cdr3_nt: TGTGCCAGCAGCCAACCGGGACAGGGCAGAGGGACTGAAGCTTTCTTT

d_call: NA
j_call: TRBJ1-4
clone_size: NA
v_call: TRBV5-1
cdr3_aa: CASSLVGGGRDEKLFF
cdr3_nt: TGCGCCAGCAGCTTGGTCGGAGGAGGGAGGGATGAAAAACTGTTTTTT

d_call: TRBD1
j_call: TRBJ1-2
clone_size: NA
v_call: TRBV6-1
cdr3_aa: CASIPTGGNYGYTF
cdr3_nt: TGTGCCAGCATTCCGACAGGGGGCAACTATGGCTACACCTTC

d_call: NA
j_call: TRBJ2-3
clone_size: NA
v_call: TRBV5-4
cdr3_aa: CASSVDPLSADTQYF
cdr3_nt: TGTGCCAGCAGCGTGGACCCACTTAGTGCAGATACGCAGTATTTT

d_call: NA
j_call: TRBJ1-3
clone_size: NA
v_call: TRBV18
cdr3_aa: CASSPYPGAEAGNTIYF
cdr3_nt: TGTGCCAGCTCACCATACCCAGGGGCTGAAGCTGGAAACACCATATATTTT

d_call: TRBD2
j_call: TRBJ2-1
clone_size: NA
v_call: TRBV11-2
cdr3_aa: CASRLGGGGGSNEQFF
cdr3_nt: TGTGCCAGCAGACTTGGGGGCGGGGGGGGTAGCAATGAGCAGTTCTTC

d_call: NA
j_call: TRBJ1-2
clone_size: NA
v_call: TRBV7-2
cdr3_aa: CASSREAEEGYTF
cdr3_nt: TGTGCCAGCAGCCGTGAGGCAGAGGAAGGCTACACCTTC

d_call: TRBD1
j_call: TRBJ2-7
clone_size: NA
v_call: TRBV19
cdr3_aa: CASSQTGGSLEQYF
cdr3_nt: TGTGCCAGTAGTCAGACAGGGGGGTCTCTCGAGCAGTACTTC

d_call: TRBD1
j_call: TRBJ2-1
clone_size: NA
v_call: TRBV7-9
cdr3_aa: CASSTGTGAYNEQFF
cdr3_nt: TGTGCCAGCAGTACCGGGACAGGGGCCTACAATGAGCAGTTCTTC

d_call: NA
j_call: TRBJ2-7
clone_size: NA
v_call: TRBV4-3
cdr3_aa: CASSQDWAGTYEQYF
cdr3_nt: TGCGCCAGCAGCCAAGATTGGGCCGGAACCTACGAGCAGTACTTC

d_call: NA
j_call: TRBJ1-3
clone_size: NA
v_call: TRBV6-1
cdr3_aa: CASREYSGNTIYF
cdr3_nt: TGTGCCAGCAGGGAGTACTCTGGAAACACCATATATTTT

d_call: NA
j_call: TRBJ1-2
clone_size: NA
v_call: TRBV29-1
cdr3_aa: CSVDSGQKNYGYTF
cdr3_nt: TGCAGCGTTGACTCAGGACAGAAGAACTATGGCTACACCTTC

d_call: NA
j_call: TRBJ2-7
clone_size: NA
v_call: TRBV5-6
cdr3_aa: CASSHSYEQYF
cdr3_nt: TGTGCCAGCAGCCATTCCTACGAGCAGTACTTC

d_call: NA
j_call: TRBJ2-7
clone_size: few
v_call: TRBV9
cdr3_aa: CASSVGFRALDEQYF
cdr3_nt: TGTGCCAGCAGCGTAGGATTCAGGGCGTTGGACGAGCAGTACTTC

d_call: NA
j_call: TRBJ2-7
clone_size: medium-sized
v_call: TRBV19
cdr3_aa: CASSPGLGGYEQYF
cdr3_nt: TGTGCCAGTAGTCCCGGACTAGGGGGATACGAGCAGTACTTC

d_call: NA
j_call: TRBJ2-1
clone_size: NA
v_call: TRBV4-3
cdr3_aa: CASSLHNEQFF
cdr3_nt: TGCGCCAGCAGTCTCCACAATGAGCAGTTCTTC

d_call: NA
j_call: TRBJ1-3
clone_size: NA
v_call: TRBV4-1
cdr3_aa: CASSHTTGPAIGNTIYF
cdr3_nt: TGCGCCAGCAGCCATACGACAGGTCCGGCCATAGGAAACACCATATATTTT

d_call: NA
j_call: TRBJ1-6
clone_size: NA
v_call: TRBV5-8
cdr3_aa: CATRGTTNSPLHF
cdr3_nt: TGTGCCACCCGTGGCACAACTAATTCACCCCTCCACTTT

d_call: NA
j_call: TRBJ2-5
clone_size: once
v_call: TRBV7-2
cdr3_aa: CASSSRAPGAQETQYF
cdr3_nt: TGTGCCAGCAGCTCCCGAGCCCCAGGGGCTCAAGAGACCCAGTACTTC

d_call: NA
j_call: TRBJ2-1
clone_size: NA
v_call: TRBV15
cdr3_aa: CATSRVQVLGARGNEQFF
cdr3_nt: TGTGCCACCAGCAGAGTTCAGGTACTGGGAGCCCGCGGCAATGAGCAGTTCTTC

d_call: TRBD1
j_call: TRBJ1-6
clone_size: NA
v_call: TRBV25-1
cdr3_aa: CASSRPGGADNSPLHF
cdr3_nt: TGTGCCAGCAGTCGGCCAGGGGGCGCCGATAATTCACCCCTCCACTTT

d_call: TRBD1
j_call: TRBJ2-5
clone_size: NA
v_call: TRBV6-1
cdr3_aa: CASSEDRGLGETQYF
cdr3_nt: TGTGCCAGCAGTGAGGACAGGGGGCTAGGGGAGACCCAGTACTTC